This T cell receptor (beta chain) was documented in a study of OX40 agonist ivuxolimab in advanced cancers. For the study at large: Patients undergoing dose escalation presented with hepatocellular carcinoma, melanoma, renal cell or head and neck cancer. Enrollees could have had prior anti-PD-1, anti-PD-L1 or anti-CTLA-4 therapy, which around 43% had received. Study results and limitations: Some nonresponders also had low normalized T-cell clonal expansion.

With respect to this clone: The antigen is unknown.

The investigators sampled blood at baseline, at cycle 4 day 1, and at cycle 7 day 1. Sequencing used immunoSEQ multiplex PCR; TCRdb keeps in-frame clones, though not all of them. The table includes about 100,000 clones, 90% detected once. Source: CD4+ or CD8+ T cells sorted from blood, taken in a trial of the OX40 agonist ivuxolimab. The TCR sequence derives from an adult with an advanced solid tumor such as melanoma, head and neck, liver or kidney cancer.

The CDR3 sequence: CAWSGSGAGEKLFF. The CDR3 bases are TGTGCCTGGAGTGGATCTGGGGCAGGGGAAAAACTGTTTTTT. The V call is TRBV30, the J call TRBJ1-4, with a possible D match to TRBD1 (5 bases). Germline V CDR1 and CDR2: GTSNPN, SVGIG (reference sequence). The CDR3 is 14 amino acids. V was pared by 1 base and J by 8 bases, with 14 bases between.